Below are 24 T cell receptor beta chains sequenced from a single sample in a study of graft-versus-host responses after intestinal transplantation (dated by TCRdb to 2020 to 2023). Read against the paper, the sample's time point label means: cells obtained before transplantation from donor or recipient. In mixed lymphocyte reactions, 200,000 CFSE-labeled pre-transplant responders were plated with 200,000 irradiated violet-dye-labeled stimulators and cultured for about 6 days. The library was built by means of the immunoSEQ multiplex PCR assay. Held by TCRdb, this immuneACCESS table contains in-frame sequences only and omits some clones. Under half of the omission traces to an unresolved V gene where checked; the cause of the rest is unknown. Recorded for this sample are about 15,000 clones; around 42% of them occurred a single time. The top ten clonotypes cover 3.5% to 4.5% of the sample. The sample in question was alloreactive CD8+ T cells from a mixed lymphocyte reaction culture, obtained before intestinal transplant. What this sample's cell subset or site label stands for: CFSE-low proliferating T cells sorted from roughly 6-day pre-transplant mixed lymphocyte reaction (GvH or HvG direction). All receptors come from a human patient who received an intestinal transplant.

This clone was seen once. The chain links TRBV4-1 to TRBJ2-1, with TRBD2 identical over 7 bases. The CDR3 sequence is 14 residues long. Looked up from germline, CDR1 is MGHRA and CDR2 is YSYEKL. V lost 7 bases, J lost 1 base, and 4 bases stayed unmatched. The CDR3 DNA is TGCGCCAGCAAAAGCGGGATTTCCTACAATGAGCAGTTCTTC. This codes for CASKSGISYNEQFF.

This clone is medium-sized (0.01 to 0.1%) within its sample. The V call is TRBV19, the J call TRBJ1-4; no definite D call. The germline V gene encodes CDR1 LNHDA and CDR2 SQIVND (reference sequence). The length of the CDR3 is 14 residues. The V end was cut by 3 bases, the J end by 8 bases, with 13 bases between. The chain's CDR3 is CASSMRRFGEKLFF. The CDR3 DNA sequence: TGTGCCAGTAGTATGAGGCGGTTTGGCGAAAAACTGTTTTTT.

In its sample, this clone ranks as medium-sized. The chain combines TRBV6-5 with TRBJ2-7, with D possibly TRBD2 on 5 matching bases. Between the trimmed V and J ends, which lost 6 bases and 5 bases, there was a span of 20 bases. Germline CDR1 reads MNHEY; CDR2 reads SVGAGI. This CDR3 comprises 15 residues. The CDR3 is CASSPFGEIDDEQYF. DNA of the CDR3: TGTGCCAGCAGCCCCTTCGGGGAGATCGATGACGAGCAGTACTTC.

The rearrangement links TRBV27 to TRBJ2-7; 7 bases align to TRBD1. Germline trimming cut 5 bases from V and 3 bases from J; bases unmatched to any gene: 7. The CDR3 is 14 amino acids. Germline assignment: CDR1 MNHEY and CDR2 SMNVEV (reference sequence). CDR3 coding DNA: TGTGCCAGCAGTCCCGTCGGACAGGTCTACGAGCAGTACTTC. Translated, it gives CASSPVGQVYEQYF.

The chain joins TRBV5-4 to TRBJ2-4; D gene unclear. The CDR3 consists of 14 residues. Per the germline V gene, CDR1 is SGHNT and CDR2 is YYREEE (reference sequence). Trimming removed 0 bases from V and 9 bases from J, with 13 bases in between. This CDR3 is CASSLDFRGFIQYF. CDR3 DNA: TGTGCCAGCAGCTTGGATTTCAGAGGATTCATTCAGTACTTC.

This chain uses TRBV6-5 with TRBJ2-2; 7 nucleotides agree with TRBD2. CDR3 size: 15 residues. With V trimmed by 5 bases and J by 4 bases, 7 bases remained unmatched. CDR1 is MNHEY, CDR2 SVGAGI, per germline. CDR3 region: CASSRPSGSTGELFF. CDR3 in DNA: TGTGCCAGCAGTCGCCCTAGCGGTAGCACCGGGGAGCTGTTTTTT.

This clone was recorded a few times. The genes are TRBV27 and TRBJ2-7; no definite D call. Germline values: CDR1 MNHEY, CDR2 SMNVEV (reference sequence). Deletions cut 2 bases from V and 0 bases from J, with 11 bases between. The CDR3 contains 15 residues. The CDR3 coding sequence is TGTGCCAGCAGTTTAAGTGGCAGCCTCTCCTACGAGCAGTACTTC. Its protein product is CASSLSGSLSYEQYF.

The rearrangement uses TRBV6-6 and TRBJ1-2; no firm D call. V was cut by 2 bases and J by 2 bases, with 6 bases left in between. The length of the CDR3 is 13 residues. Germline lookup yields CDR1 MNHNY and CDR2 SVGAGI (reference sequence). This chain's CDR3 is CASSYVANYGYTF. Here the CDR3 DNA reads TGTGCCAGCAGTTACGTTGCAAACTATGGCTACACCTTC.

This clone has just a few counts. The CDR3 here is CASSREESSYNEQFF. The CDR3 DNA sequence: TGCGCCAGCAGTAGGGAGGAAAGCTCCTACAATGAGCAGTTCTTC. V is TRBV5-1 and J is TRBJ2-1, with D possibly TRBD2 on 6 matching bases. The germline gives CDR1 SGHRS, CDR2 YFSETQ. Trimming shortened V by 5 bases and J by 0 bases, and 12 bases separated the two germline ends. The CDR3 loop spans 15 amino acids.

The rearrangement joins TRBV4-1 to TRBJ1-1; D is unclear. The CDR3 covers 14 residues. Germline V lookup: CDR1 MGHRA, CDR2 YSYEKL. The ends were cut back, 7 bases at V and 1 base at J, with 13 bases in the middle. CDR3 nucleotides: TGCGCCAGCACCCTATGGTCAGAGAACACTGAAGCTTTCTTT. This sequence encodes CASTLWSENTEAFF.

This clone has only a few counts. The chain joins TRBV28 to TRBJ1-1, with D hard to call. V lost 3 bases to trimming and J lost 1 base, with 9 bases between them. The CDR3 is 14 residues long. Germline V CDR1 and CDR2: MDHEN, SYDVKM. CDR3 protein: CASSFFVRNTEAFF. CDR3 bases: TGTGCCAGCAGTTTCTTTGTAAGGAACACTGAAGCTTTCTTT.

The rearrangement links TRBV6-9 to TRBJ1-2; D unclear. The germline gives CDR1 MNHGY, CDR2 SVAAGI. V was shortened by 3 bases and J by 2 bases, with 7 bases between the two germline ends. The CDR3 has 13 residues. CDR3 amino acids: CASSYNINYGYTF. CDR3 in DNA: TGTGCCAGCAGTTACAACATAAACTATGGCTACACCTTC.

The chain links TRBV5-1 to TRBJ2-7; D might be TRBD1 (5 bases). Germline assignment: CDR1 SGHRS and CDR2 YFSETQ. The CDR3 length is 14 residues. Trimming removed 6 bases at V and 1 base at J, with 14 bases between. The CDR3 DNA sequence: TGCGCCAGCATGAAAGGGGCGAGATCCTACGAGCAGTACTTC. Its translation is CASMKGARSYEQYF.

This chain links TRBV18 with TRBJ1-2; D is unclear. The CDR3 contains 13 residues. The germline V gene encodes CDR1 KGHSH and CDR2 LQKENI. Trimming shortened V by 1 base and J by 4 bases, and 7 bases separated the two germline ends. The CDR3 DNA reads as TGTGCCAGCTCACCACACTCGATCTATGGCTACACCTTC. Protein product: CASSPHSIYGYTF.

Written as DNA, the CDR3 is TGTGCCAGCAGTTTGGGGACAGGCTATGGCTACACCTTC. Residues: CASSLGTGYGYTF. The chain carries TRBV6-4 and TRBJ1-2; 8 positions agree with TRBD1. This CDR3 is 13 amino acids long. J gave up 4 bases and V 5 bases, and 3 bases lay outside the gene matches. Germline V gives CDR1 MRHNA, CDR2 SNTAGT.

The chain employs TRBV6-5 and TRBJ2-1, with 8 nucleotides matching TRBD1. With 0 bases clipped from V and 4 bases from J, the junction kept 5 bases outside the gene matches. From germline, CDR1 is MNHEY and CDR2 SVGAGI. The CDR3 runs 16 residues. The CDR3 bases are TGTGCCAGCAGTTACTCGAGAACAGGGGGATACAATGAGCAGTTCTTC. Encoded protein: CASSYSRTGGYNEQFF.

The table lists this clone with a few counts. This rearrangement joins TRBV4-1 to TRBJ2-1; 7 bases are a match to TRBD1. Germline V gene lookup returns CDR1 MGHRA and CDR2 YSYEKL. The CDR3 has 16 amino acids. J gave up 0 bases and V 3 bases, and 5 bases lay outside the gene matches. CDR3 DNA: TGCGCCAGCAGCCAGGGACAGCGCAGCTCCTACAATGAGCAGTTCTTC. Protein: CASSQGQRSSYNEQFF.

The CDR3 protein is CASSLYSGQTYEQYF. The DNA for the CDR3 is TGTGCCAGCAGTTTATATAGCGGACAAACCTACGAGCAGTACTTC. This rearrangement joins TRBV28 to TRBJ2-7; D is possibly TRBD2 (6 bases). This CDR3 region has 15 residues. Trimming cost V 1 base and J 2 bases, with 12 bases left between them. Germline V lookup: CDR1 MDHEN, CDR2 SYDVKM.

This rearrangement joins TRBV4-2 to TRBJ2-7, with D possibly being TRBD1 or TRBD2 (5 bases each). Germline CDR1 and CDR2: LGHNA and YNFKEQ. V was cut by 0 bases and J by 0 bases, with 15 bases left in between. This CDR3 comprises 17 residues. The CDR3 here is CASSQEGPGTISYEQYF. CDR3 DNA: TGTGCCAGCAGCCAAGAGGGGCCGGGAACTATCTCCTACGAGCAGTACTTC.

In its sample, this clone was seen a few times. The chain recombines TRBV9 with TRBJ2-7; perhaps TRBD1 as D (5 bases). This CDR3 contains 17 residues. The germline CDR1 and CDR2 sequences are SGDLS and YYNGEE. V lost 0 bases, J lost 3 bases, and 19 bases lay in between. Here the CDR3 DNA reads TGTGCCAGCAGCGTAGGAGGCCCTACGACAGACGGCTACGAGCAGTACTTC. Amino acids: CASSVGGPTTDGYEQYF.

This clone was detected only a few times. The V gene is TRBV5-1, the J gene TRBJ2-7; the match to TRBD1 covers 7 bases. The CDR3 loop spans 13 amino acids. V gave up 5 bases and J gave up 3 bases; unmatched junction bases: 5. Germline values: CDR1 SGHRS, CDR2 YFSETQ. CDR3 nucleotides: TGCGCCAGCAGTACTGGACAGGACTACGAGCAGTACTTC. Translation gives CASSTGQDYEQYF.

This clone turned up a few times. The chain joins TRBV29-1 to TRBJ2-1, with D possibly TRBD1 on 5 matching bases. Trimming removed 2 bases at V and 4 bases at J, with 9 bases between. This CDR3 is built from 13 residues. The germline CDR1 and CDR2 sequences are SQVTM and ANQGSEA. In DNA form, the CDR3 reads TGCAGCGTTGAAAGTGACAGTTACAATGAGCAGTTCTTC. Its protein is CSVESDSYNEQFF.

The chain is built from TRBV7-3 and TRBJ1-1; D is possibly TRBD1 (6 bases). CDR3 length: 14 amino acids. V was shortened by 5 bases and J by 11 bases, with 21 bases between the two germline ends. Per the germline V gene, CDR1 is SGHTA and CDR2 is FQGTGA. The CDR3 sequence is CASSLLLWDIRAFF. The DNA of the CDR3 is TGTGCCAGCAGCCTCCTCCTCTGGGACATTAGGGCTTTCTTT.

Relative to its sample, this clone is medium-sized. V gene TRBV4-2 combines with J gene TRBJ2-7; D unclear. Trimming cost V 4 bases and J 4 bases, with 14 bases left between them. Germline loops: CDR1 LGHNA, CDR2 YNFKEQ. The length of the CDR3 is 14 residues. CDR3 nucleotide sequence: TGTGCCAGCAGCCCAAAAACGGTCATATACGAGCAGTACTTC. Its protein is CASSPKTVIYEQYF.